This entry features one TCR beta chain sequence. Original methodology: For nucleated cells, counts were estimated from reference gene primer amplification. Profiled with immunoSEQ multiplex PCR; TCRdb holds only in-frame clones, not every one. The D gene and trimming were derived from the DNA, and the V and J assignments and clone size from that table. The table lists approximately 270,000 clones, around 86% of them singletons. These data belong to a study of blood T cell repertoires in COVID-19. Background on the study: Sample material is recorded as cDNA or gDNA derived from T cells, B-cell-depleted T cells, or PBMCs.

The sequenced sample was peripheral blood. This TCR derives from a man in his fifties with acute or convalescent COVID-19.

The CDR3 region is CASSARDLGLQETQYF. CDR3 DNA: TGTGCCAGCAGCGCCCGCGATCTGGGACTCCAAGAGACCCAGTACTTC. The V call is TRBV9, the J call TRBJ2-5; perhaps TRBD2 as D (6 bases). The V gene's germline CDR1 is SGDLS and CDR2 YYNGEE. This CDR3 is 16 amino acids long. The ends were cut back, 3 bases at V and 1 base at J, with 16 bases in the middle.